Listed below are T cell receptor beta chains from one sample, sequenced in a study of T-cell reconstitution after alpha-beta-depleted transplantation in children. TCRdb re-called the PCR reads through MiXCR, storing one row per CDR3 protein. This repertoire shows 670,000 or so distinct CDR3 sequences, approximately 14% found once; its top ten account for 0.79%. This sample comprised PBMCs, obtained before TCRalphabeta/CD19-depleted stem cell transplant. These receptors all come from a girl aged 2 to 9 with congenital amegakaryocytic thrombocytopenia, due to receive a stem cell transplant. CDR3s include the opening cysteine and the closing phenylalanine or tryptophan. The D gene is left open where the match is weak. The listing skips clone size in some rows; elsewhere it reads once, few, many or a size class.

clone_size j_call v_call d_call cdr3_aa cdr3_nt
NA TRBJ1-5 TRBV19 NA CASSIGRDQPQHF TGTGCCAGTAGTATTGGAAGAGATCAGCCCCAGCATTTT
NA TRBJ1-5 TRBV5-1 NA CASSKGGSNQPQHF TGCGCCAGCAGCAAAGGGGGAAGCAATCAGCCCCAGCATTTC
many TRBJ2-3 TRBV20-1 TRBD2 CSGLAGEADTQYF TGCAGTGGACTAGCGGGAGAAGCAGATACGCAGTATTTT
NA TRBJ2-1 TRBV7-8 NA CASSLLRIPVADEQFF TGTGCCAGCAGCTTATTGCGGATCCCCGTAGCCGATGAGCAGTTCTTC
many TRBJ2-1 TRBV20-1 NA CSAEGGSATNTNEQFF TGCAGTGCTGAAGGCGGTTCGGCTACCAATACCAATGAGCAGTTCTTC
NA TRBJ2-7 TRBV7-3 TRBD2 CASSFAGGGYEQYF TGTGCCAGCAGCTTCGCGGGAGGGGGCTACGAGCAGTACTTC
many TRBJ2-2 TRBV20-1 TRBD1 CSARGDRGKSGELFF TGCAGTGCTAGAGGAGACAGGGGGAAGAGCGGGGAGCTGTTTTTT
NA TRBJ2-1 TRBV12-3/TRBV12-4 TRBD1 CASSPGTARVF TGTGCCAGCAGTCCCGGGACAGCTCGGGTCTTC
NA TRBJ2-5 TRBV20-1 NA CSAALLGTQETQYF TGCAGTGCTGCCCTCCTAGGGACACAAGAGACCCAGTACTTC
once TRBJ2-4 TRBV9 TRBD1 CASSVGGTGGNIQYF TGTGCCAGCAGCGTAGGGGGGACAGGGGGCAACATTCAGTACTTC
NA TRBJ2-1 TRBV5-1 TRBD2 CASSLAGTSGSSYYNEQFF TGCGCCAGCAGCTTGGCCGGGACTAGCGGGAGTTCCTATTACAATGAGCAGTTCTTC
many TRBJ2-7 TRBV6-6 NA CASSYHREVEQYF TGTGCCAGCAGTTATCACAGGGAGGTCGAGCAGTACTTC
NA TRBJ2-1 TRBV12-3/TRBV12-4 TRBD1 CASSPTGQGVWDNEQFF TGTGCCAGCAGTCCGACCGGACAGGGAGTTTGGGACAATGAGCAGTTCTTC
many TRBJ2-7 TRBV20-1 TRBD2 CSASSGRRYEQYF TGCAGTGCTAGTAGCGGGAGAAGGTACGAGCAGTACTTC
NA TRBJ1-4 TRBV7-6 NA CASSLALAGKLFF TGTGCCAGCAGCTTAGCGCTTGCAGGCAAACTGTTTTTT
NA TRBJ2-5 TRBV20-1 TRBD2 CSGLLAGGETQYF TGCAGTGGCCTCCTAGCGGGAGGAGAGACCCAGTACTTC
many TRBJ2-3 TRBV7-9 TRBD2 CASRPAGVKTDTQYF TGTGCCAGCAGACCAGCGGGAGTCAAGACAGATACGCAGTATTTT